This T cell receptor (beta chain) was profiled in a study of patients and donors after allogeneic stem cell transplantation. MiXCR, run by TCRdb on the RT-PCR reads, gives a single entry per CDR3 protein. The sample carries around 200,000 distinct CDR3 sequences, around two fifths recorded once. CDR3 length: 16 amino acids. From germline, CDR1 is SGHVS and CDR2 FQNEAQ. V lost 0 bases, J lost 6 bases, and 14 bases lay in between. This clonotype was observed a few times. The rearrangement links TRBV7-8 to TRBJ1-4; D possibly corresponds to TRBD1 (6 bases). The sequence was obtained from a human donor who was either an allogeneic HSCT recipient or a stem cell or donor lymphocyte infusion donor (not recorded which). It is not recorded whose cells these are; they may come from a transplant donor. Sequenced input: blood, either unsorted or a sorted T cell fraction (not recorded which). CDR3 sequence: CASSLAGRGTYEKLFF. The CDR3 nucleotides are TGTGCCAGCAGCTTAGCGGGAAGGGGGACTTATGAAAAACTGTTTTTT. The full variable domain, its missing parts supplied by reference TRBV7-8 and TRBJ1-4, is GAGVSQSPRYKVAKRGQDVALRCDPISGHVSLFWYQQALGQGPEFLTYFQNEAQLDKSGLPSDRFFAERPEGSVSTLKIQRTQQEDSAVYLCASSLAGRGTYEKLFFGSGTQLSVL.